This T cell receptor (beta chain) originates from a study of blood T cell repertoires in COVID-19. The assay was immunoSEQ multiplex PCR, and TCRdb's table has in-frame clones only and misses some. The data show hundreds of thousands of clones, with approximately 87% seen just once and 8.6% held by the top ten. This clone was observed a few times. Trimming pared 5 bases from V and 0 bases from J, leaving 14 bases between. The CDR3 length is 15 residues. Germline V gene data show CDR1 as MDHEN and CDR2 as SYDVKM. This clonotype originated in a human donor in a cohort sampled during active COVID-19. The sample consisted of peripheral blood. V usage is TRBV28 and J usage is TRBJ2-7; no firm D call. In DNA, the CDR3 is TGTGCCAGCAGTCCGCTAGGTTTGACCTCCTACGAGCAGTACTTC. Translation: CASSPLGLTSYEQYF. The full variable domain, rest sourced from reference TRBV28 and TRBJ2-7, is DVKVTQSSRYLVKRTGEKVFLECVQDMDHENMFWYRQDPGLGLRLIYFSYDVKMKEKGDIPEGYSVSREKKERFSLILESASTNQTSMYLCASSPLGLTSYEQYFGPGTRLTVT.